These 5 T cell receptor beta chains originate from one sample sequenced in a study of CD8+CD57+ T cells in acquired aplastic anemia. It was patients with CD8+CD57+ cell expansion by flow cytometry who were chosen for sequencing. The template used for profiling TCR beta VDJ and CDR3 was genomic DNA. In TCRdb, the reads were re-called with MiXCR into one record per CDR3 protein. The table records about 190,000 distinct CDR3 sequences, just under 50% of them present only once. Sequencing was performed on sorted CD4+, CD8+, or CD8+CD57+ T cells (not recorded which) from PBMCs. The origin of the receptors is a human donor with aplastic anemia.

This clonotype has just a few counts. J is TRBJ2-7 and V is TRBV20-1, with D unresolved. The V gene lost 0 bases and the J gene lost 3 bases, with 9 bases spanning the gap. In germline, CDR1 is DFQATT, CDR2 SNEGSKA (reference sequence). The CDR3 sequence is 13 residues long. DNA of the CDR3: TGCAGTGCTAGAGAACTTCTCAGCTACGAGCAGTACTTC. Translated, it gives CSARELLSYEQYF.

This clonotype has a count of ten or more. The chain is built from TRBV5-1 and TRBJ2-7; 8 bases align to TRBD1. The junction had 8 bases not matched to a gene; V was cut back by 4 bases and J by 5 bases. Germline loops: CDR1 SGHRS, CDR2 YFSETQ. The CDR3 runs 14 residues. The CDR3: CASSRVGQGDEQYF. CDR3 in DNA: TGCGCCAGCAGCCGGGTAGGACAGGGTGACGAGCAGTACTTC.

The chain couples TRBV6-5 to TRBJ2-3; D possibly corresponds to TRBD2 (6 bases). This CDR3 comprises 14 residues. Trimming removed 2 bases at V and 10 bases at J, with 16 bases between. CDR1 MNHEY and CDR2 SVGAGI come from the germline V gene. In nucleotides, the CDR3 is TGTGCCAGCAGTTACCTGGCTATGGGGGGTTCGCAGTATTTT. Translation: CASSYLAMGGSQYF.

Ten or more counts support this clonotype. The chain links TRBV5-1 to TRBJ2-1; 10 nucleotides line up with TRBD2. CDR3 length: 15 amino acids. V lost 4 bases, J lost 7 bases, and 8 bases stayed unmatched. CDR1 and CDR2 from the germline V gene are SGHRS and YFSETQ. The CDR3: CASSISSGSMNEQFF. In DNA, the CDR3 is TGCGCCAGCAGCATTTCTAGCGGGAGTATGAATGAGCAGTTCTTC.

This clonotype was observed at least ten times. The chain combines TRBV10-3 with TRBJ1-5, with D tentatively TRBD1 (5 bases). CDR1 and CDR2 from the germline V gene are ENHRY and SYGVKD. This CDR3 spans 14 amino acids. Trimming shortened V by 6 bases and J by 4 bases, and 13 bases separated the two germline ends. CDR3 in DNA: TGTGCCATCAGGCCGGGACTTCCGAATCAGCCCCAGCATTTT. This encodes CAIRPGLPNQPQHF.